This T cell receptor beta chain was obtained from a study of blood T cell repertoires in COVID-19. Overall study: PBMCs, B-cell-depleted T cells, or T cells were the source of the cDNA or gDNA that made up the material.

Study processing details: It was from reference gene primer amplification that nucleated cell counts were estimated. Some clones are missing from TCRdb's copy, which holds only in-frame ones; the method was immunoSEQ multiplex PCR. D and trimming were read from the DNA, whereas the V and J calls and clone size are those reported in that table. The table includes some 150,000 clones, around 87% detected once. This CDR3 has 16 amino acids. V dropped 4 bases and J dropped 2; count of bases not matched to a gene: 10. Per germline, CDR1 SGHDN and CDR2 FVKESK. This TCR came from a woman between 50 and 59 years old with active or convalescent COVID-19. The V gene is TRBV14, the J gene TRBJ1-2, with 7 bases aligning to TRBD1. The sample comprised peripheral blood. This CDR3 reads CASSPDPATGNYGYTF. The CDR3 DNA sequence: TGTGCCAGCAGCCCGGATCCAGCGACAGGGAACTATGGCTACACCTTC.